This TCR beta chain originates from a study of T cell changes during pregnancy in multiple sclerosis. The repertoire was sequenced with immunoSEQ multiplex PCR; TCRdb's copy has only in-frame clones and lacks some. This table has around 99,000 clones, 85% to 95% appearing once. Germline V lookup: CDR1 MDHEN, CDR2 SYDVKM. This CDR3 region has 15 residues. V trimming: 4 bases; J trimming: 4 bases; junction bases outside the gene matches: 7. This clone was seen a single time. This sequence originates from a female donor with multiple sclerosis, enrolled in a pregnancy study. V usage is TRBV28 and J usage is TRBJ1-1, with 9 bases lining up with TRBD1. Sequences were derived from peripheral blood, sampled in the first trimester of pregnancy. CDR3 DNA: TGTGCCAGCAGTTCCAGGACAGGGGTGGGCACTGAAGCTTTCTTT. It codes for CASSSRTGVGTEAFF.